Included here is one T cell receptor (beta chain) sequence, with context. The antigen is not known. The data derive from a study of T cell responses to AZD1222 COVID-19 vaccine. General observations from the study: There were mostly white British donors and more females than males, and clonal diversity was possibly underestimated. Per reports, nearly half of all spike-specific TCRs target regions that are unmutated in variants.

Generated by immunoSEQ multiplex PCR, the TCRdb table keeps only in-frame clones and is missing some. The sample holds tens of thousands of clones, 75% to 90% seen once. V dropped 2 bases and J dropped 5 bases, with 7 bases sitting between them. The germline V gene encodes CDR1 KGHSH and CDR2 LQKENI. CDR3 length: 13 amino acids. This chain joins TRBV18 and TRBJ1-5; unclear D gene. The receptor comes from an adult who received the AZD1222 COVID-19 vaccine. This material consisted of peripheral blood, taken 28 days after the second AZD1222 dose. CDR3 in DNA: TGTGCCAGCTCACCAGGGGTTGATCAGCCCCAGCATTTT. Its translation is CASSPGVDQPQHF.